This T cell receptor beta chain is from a study of blood T cell repertoires in COVID-19. Overall study: Acute and convalescent COVID-19 specimens originated in the United States, Italy and Spain.

Original methodology: Reference gene primer amplification gave estimated nucleated cell counts. Here immunoSEQ multiplex PCR was the method, and the copy in TCRdb shows in-frame clones only, minus some. That table furnishes V, J and clone size, whereas the DNA furnished D and trimming. The sample has 110,000 or so clones, around 80% seen once. CDR3 length: 13 amino acids. Germline assignment: CDR1 LGHDT and CDR2 YNNKEL (reference sequence). The V segment lost 4 bases and the J segment 7 bases; nucleotides outside the gene matches: 4. Sequencing used peripheral blood. The clonotype comes from a woman of 80 years or more with active or convalescent COVID-19. The V gene is TRBV3-1 (or the pseudogene TRBV3-2), the J gene TRBJ2-1, with 7 bases fitting TRBD2. The DNA for the CDR3 is TGTGCCAGCAGCCTCTCTAGCGGAAATGAGCAGTTCTTC. It encodes CASSLSSGNEQFF.